What follows are 13 T cell receptor beta chains derived from one specimen sequenced in a study of OX40 agonist ivuxolimab in advanced cancers. Profiled with immunoSEQ multiplex PCR; TCRdb holds only in-frame clones, not every one. The data hold 78,000 or so clones, with roughly 86% observed a single time. The sequencing used CD4+ or CD8+ T cells sorted from blood, collected in a trial of the OX40 agonist ivuxolimab. These TCRs come from an adult with an advanced solid tumor such as melanoma, head and neck, liver or kidney cancer.

This chain uses TRBV10-2 with TRBJ2-7; D gene uncertain. Germline V CDR1 and CDR2: WSHSY, SAAADI. V gave up 4 bases and J gave up 0 bases, with 10 bases separating them. This CDR3 contains 14 residues. The chain's CDR3 is CASSGVESSYEQYF. The CDR3 DNA is TGCGCCAGCAGTGGAGTGGAATCCTCCTACGAGCAGTACTTC.

The chain is built from TRBV2 and TRBJ2-3, with 8 positions matching TRBD2. The CDR3 loop spans 15 amino acids. V lost 5 bases, J lost 4 bases, and 8 bases stayed unmatched. CDR1 is SNHLY, CDR2 FYNNEI, per germline. The CDR3 loop is CASSYRRGGPDTQYF. For the CDR3, the DNA is TGTGCCAGCAGTTACCGCCGGGGGGGCCCAGATACGCAGTATTTT.

The genes are TRBV19 and TRBJ2-5; TRBD1 or TRBD2 may be the D gene (6 bases each). Germline lookup yields CDR1 LNHDA and CDR2 SQIVND (reference sequence). The CDR3 is 14 residues long. Trimming removed 1 base at V and 5 bases at J, with 11 bases between. CDR3 DNA sequence: TGTGCCAGTAGTATAGCCGGGGGCAGGGAGACCCAGTACTTC. Protein sequence: CASSIAGGRETQYF.

The CDR3 nucleotides read TGTGCCAGCAGCTTTTGGACAGTTAATGAAAAACTGTTTTTT. It is translated as CASSFWTVNEKLFF. The chain recombines TRBV7-9 with TRBJ1-4; tentative D call: TRBD1 (6 bases). Between the trimmed V and J ends, which lost 3 bases and 4 bases, there was a span of 9 bases. The CDR3 is made up of 14 amino acids. Germline lookup yields CDR1 SEHNR and CDR2 FQNEAQ (reference sequence).

The V call is TRBV5-1, the J call TRBJ2-1; 9 bases fit TRBD2. Germline trimming cut 0 bases from V and 7 bases from J; bases unmatched to any gene: 17. Germline V gene data show CDR1 as SGHRS and CDR2 as YFSETQ. The CDR3 length is 19 residues. CDR3 in DNA: TGCGCCAGCAGCTTGGTGGGGTCATTTGGCGGGAGGGCCGGGAATGAGCAGTTCTTC. This gives the protein CASSLVGSFGGRAGNEQFF.

The CDR3 region is CASSSGTYNEQFF. As DNA, the CDR3 is TGTGCCAGCAGCTCCGGGACGTACAATGAGCAGTTCTTC. The chain couples TRBV7-2 to TRBJ2-1; D may be TRBD1 or TRBD2 (5 bases each). This CDR3 is built from 13 residues. CDR1 SGHTA and CDR2 FQGNSA come from the germline V gene. Trimming stripped 4 bases from V and 4 bases from J, with 8 bases between.

J is TRBJ2-6 and V is TRBV2; D ambiguous. The CDR3 length is 17 residues. Per the germline V gene, CDR1 is SNHLY and CDR2 is FYNNEI. The V end lost 8 bases, the J end lost 3 bases, and 20 bases lay between the germline ends. In nucleotides, the CDR3 is TGTGCCAGCTCGCAGGACGCAGCCCCTGGTGGGGCCAACGTCCTGACTTTC. This encodes CASSQDAAPGGANVLTF.

This sequence joins TRBV30 and TRBJ2-5; maybe TRBD1 (6 bases). Germline V gene sequence: CDR1 GTSNPN, CDR2 SVGIG (reference sequence). This CDR3 is 15 amino acids long. Trimming removed 0 bases at V and 1 base at J, with 12 bases between. CDR3 region: CAWSVRQGLQETQYF. Written as DNA, the CDR3 is TGTGCCTGGAGTGTCCGGCAGGGGCTCCAAGAGACCCAGTACTTC.

The chain joins TRBV4-3 to TRBJ1-4; D is unclear. Trimming shortened V by 0 bases and J by 6 bases, and 8 bases separated the two germline ends. The CDR3 covers 14 residues. Looked up from germline, CDR1 is LGHNA and CDR2 is YSLEER. The CDR3 here is CASSQDLGYEKLFF. In DNA, the CDR3 is TGCGCCAGCAGCCAAGATCTGGGTTATGAAAAACTGTTTTTT.

The rearrangement uses TRBV5-1 and TRBJ1-2, with no clear D. This CDR3 is 12 amino acids long. Trimming took 0 bases from V and 7 from J, leaving 7 bases between them. Germline CDR1 reads SGHRS; CDR2 reads YFSETQ. CDR3 nucleotide sequence: TGCGCCAGCAGCTTGGCGGGTACTGGCTACACCTTC. Translating it yields CASSLAGTGYTF.

This clone was seen more than once but under ten times. This CDR3 reads CASSPLAQGRGTGELFF. The CDR3 DNA is TGTGCCAGCTCACCACTCGCACAGGGAAGAGGGACCGGGGAGCTGTTTTTT. The chain recombines TRBV18 with TRBJ2-2, with D possibly TRBD1 on 6 matching bases. V was pared by 1 base and J by 5 bases, with 17 bases between. This CDR3 region has 17 residues. Germline loops: CDR1 KGHSH, CDR2 LQKENI.

The rearrangement links TRBV6-6 to TRBJ2-7, with D perhaps TRBD1 (5 bases). Trimming cost V 0 bases and J 2 bases, with 14 bases left between them. The CDR3 has 16 amino acids. Per the germline V gene, CDR1 is MNHNY and CDR2 is SVGAGI (reference sequence). The chain's CDR3 is CASSYSEGSGPYEQYF. The CDR3, as DNA: TGTGCCAGCAGTTACTCGGAAGGGTCAGGGCCCTACGAGCAGTACTTC.

V usage is TRBV6-6 and J usage is TRBJ2-7, with D unresolved. The CDR3 sequence is 14 residues long. CDR1 MNHNY and CDR2 SVGAGI come from the germline V gene (reference sequence). With 5 bases removed from V and 0 bases from J, the gap between germline ends came to 11 bases. The CDR3 spells CASSPPDGSYEQYF. CDR3 nucleotide sequence: TGTGCCAGCAGTCCTCCCGACGGCTCCTACGAGCAGTACTTC.